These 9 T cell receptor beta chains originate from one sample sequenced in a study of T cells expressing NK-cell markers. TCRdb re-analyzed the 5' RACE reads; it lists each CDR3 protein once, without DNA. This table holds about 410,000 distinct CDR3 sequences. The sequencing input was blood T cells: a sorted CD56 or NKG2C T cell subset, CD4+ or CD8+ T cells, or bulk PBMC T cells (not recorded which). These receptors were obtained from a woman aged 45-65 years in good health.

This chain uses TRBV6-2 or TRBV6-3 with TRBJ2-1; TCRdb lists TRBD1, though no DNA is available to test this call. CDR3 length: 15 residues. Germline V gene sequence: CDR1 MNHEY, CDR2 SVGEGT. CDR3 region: CASKDPGRGYNEQFF.

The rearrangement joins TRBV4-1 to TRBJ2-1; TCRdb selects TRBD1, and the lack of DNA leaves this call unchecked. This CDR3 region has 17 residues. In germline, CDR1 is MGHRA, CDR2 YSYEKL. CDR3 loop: CASSQEFADRGRDEQFF.

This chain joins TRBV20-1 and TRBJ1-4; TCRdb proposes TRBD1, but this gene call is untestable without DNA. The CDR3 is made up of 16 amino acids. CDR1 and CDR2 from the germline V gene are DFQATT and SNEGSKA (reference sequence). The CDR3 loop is CSAGSGTGPIREKLFF.

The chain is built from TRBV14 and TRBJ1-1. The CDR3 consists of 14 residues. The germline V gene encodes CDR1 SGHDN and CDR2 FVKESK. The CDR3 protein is CASSQTRQISEAFF.

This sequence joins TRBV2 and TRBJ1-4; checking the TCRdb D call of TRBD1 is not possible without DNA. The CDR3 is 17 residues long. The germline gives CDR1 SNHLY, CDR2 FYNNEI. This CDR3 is CASRPIPADRPNEKLFF.

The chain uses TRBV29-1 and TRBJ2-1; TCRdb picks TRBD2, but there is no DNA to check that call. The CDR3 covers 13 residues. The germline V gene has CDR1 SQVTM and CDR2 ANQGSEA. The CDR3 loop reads CSVDVSGSNEQFF.

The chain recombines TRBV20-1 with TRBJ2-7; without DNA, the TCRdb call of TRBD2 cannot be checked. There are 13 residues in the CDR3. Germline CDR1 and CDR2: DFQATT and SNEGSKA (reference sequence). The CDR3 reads CSATADGSYEQYF.

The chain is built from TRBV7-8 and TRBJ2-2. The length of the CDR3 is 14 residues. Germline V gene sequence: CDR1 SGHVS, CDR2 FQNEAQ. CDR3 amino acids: CASSIRRDTGELFF.

CDR3: CSGLGGTVNIQYF. The gene calls are TRBV29-1 and TRBJ2-4; TCRdb outputs TRBD1, but without DNA this stays unchecked. The CDR3 loop spans 13 amino acids. CDR1 is SQVTM and CDR2 is ANQGSEA in the germline V gene.